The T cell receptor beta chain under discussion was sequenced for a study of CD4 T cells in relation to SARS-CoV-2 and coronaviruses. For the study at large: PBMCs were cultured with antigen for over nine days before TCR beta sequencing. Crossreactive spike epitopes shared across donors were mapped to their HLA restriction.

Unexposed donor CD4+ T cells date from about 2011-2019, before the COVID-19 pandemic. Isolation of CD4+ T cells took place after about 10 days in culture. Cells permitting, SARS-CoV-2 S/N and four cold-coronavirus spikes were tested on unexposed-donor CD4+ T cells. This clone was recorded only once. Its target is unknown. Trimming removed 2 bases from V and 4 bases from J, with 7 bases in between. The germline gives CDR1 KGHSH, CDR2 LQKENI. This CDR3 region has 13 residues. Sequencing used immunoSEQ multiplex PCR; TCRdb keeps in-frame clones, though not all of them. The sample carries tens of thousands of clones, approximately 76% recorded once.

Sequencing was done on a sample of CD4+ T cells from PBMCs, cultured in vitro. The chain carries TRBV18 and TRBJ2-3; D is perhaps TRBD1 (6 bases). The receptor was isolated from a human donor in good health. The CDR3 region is CASSPAGADTQYF. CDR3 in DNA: TGTGCCAGCTCACCAGCAGGGGCAGATACGCAGTATTTT.